The T cell receptor beta chain under discussion was sequenced for a study of T cell responses to AZD1222 COVID-19 vaccine. Study results and caveats: In a largely white British group with more females than males, clonal diversity was possibly underestimated. Only a handful of individuals given AZD1222 were seropositive at baseline.

Germline CDR1 and CDR2: SGHRS and YFSETQ. The CDR3 has 15 amino acids. Trimming took off 4 bases at V and 3 bases at J, with 15 bases between the two ends. Some clones are missing from TCRdb's copy, which holds only in-frame ones; the method was immunoSEQ multiplex PCR. The data hold 40,000 to 55,000 clones, with 70% to 90% observed a single time. Details on this clone: Its target is not known.

The sequencing used peripheral blood, collected 28 days after the second AZD1222 dose. The V gene is TRBV5-1, the J gene TRBJ2-3; D call uncertain. The clonotype comes from an adult who received the AZD1222 COVID-19 vaccine. The CDR3 DNA reads as TGCGCCAGCAGCCTGGAGTCTAGGTGGACAGATACGCAGTATTTT. This encodes CASSLESRWTDTQYF.